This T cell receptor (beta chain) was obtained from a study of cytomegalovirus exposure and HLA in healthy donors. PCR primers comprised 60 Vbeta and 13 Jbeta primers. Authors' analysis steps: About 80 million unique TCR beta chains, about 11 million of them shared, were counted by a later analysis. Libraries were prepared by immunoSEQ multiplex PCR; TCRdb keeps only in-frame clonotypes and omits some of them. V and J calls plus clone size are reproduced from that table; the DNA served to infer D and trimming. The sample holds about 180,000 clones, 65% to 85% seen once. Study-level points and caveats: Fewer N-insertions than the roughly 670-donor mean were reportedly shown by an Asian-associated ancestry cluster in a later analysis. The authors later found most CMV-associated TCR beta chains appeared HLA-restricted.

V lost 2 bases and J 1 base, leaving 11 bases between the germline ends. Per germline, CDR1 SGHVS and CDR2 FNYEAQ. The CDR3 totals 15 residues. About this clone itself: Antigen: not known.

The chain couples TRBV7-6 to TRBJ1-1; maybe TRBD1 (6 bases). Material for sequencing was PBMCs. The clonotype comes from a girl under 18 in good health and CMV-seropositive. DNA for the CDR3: TGTGCCAGCAGCTTATGGCAGGGACAGAACACTGAAGCTTTCTTT. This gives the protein CASSLWQGQNTEAFF.